The 14 T cell receptor beta chains listed next were all sequenced from one sample in a study of cytomegalovirus exposure and HLA in healthy donors. Assay: immunoSEQ multiplex PCR; the TCRdb copy retains only in-frame clones and omits some. The table lists around 70,000 clones, over 85% of them singletons, with approximately 1.5% in the top ten. The specimen sequenced was PBMCs. The receptors derive from a man younger than 35 in good health and CMV-seropositive.

The J gene is TRBJ1-5, the V gene TRBV5-6, with D tentatively TRBD1 (5 bases). V lost 0 bases and J lost 3, with 7 bases in between. CDR1 and CDR2 from the germline V gene are SGHDT and YYEEEE. The CDR3 totals 14 residues. This chain's CDR3 is CASSLAGSNQPQHF. CDR3 DNA sequence: TGTGCCAGCAGCTTGGCAGGGTCCAATCAGCCCCAGCATTTT. Combining the CDR3 with reference TRBV5-6 and TRBJ1-5 gives the whole variable domain DAGVTQSPTHLIKTRGQQVTLRCSPKSGHDTVSWYQQALGQGPQFIFQYYEEEERQRGNFPDRFSGHQFPNYSSELNVNALLLGDSALYLCASSLAGSNQPQHFGDGTRLSIL.

The chain has TRBV7-2 and TRBJ2-7; 10 nucleotides align to TRBD2. In germline, CDR1 is SGHTA, CDR2 FQGNSA. The ends lost 4 bases at V and 3 bases at J; junction bases unmatched: 6. The CDR3 consists of 15 residues. CDR3 residues: CASSSHASGSYEQYF. The CDR3 nucleotides are TGTGCCAGCAGCTCCCACGCTAGCGGGAGCTACGAGCAGTACTTC. Full variable domain (rest looked up from reference TRBV7-2 and TRBJ2-7): GAGVSQSPSNKVTEKGKDVELRCDPISGHTALYWYRQSLGQGLEFLIYFQGNSAPDKSGLPSDRFSAERTGGSVSTLTIQRTQQEDSAVYLCASSSHASGSYEQYFGPGTRLTVT.

The chain employs TRBV7-9 and TRBJ2-7; D is possibly TRBD1 (5 bases). The CDR3 loop spans 13 amino acids. Germline-derived CDR1 and CDR2 are SEHNR and FQNEAQ (reference sequence). V shed 5 bases and J shed 3 bases, with 11 bases lying between them. The CDR3 loop is CASSPQELYEQYF. The CDR3, as DNA: TGTGCCAGCAGCCCACAGGAACTCTACGAGCAGTACTTC.

The chain employs TRBV18 and TRBJ1-1; weak D call: TRBD1 (5 bases). The CDR3 loop spans 16 amino acids. Between the trimmed V and J ends, which lost 0 bases and 6 bases, there was a span of 17 bases. CDR1 KGHSH and CDR2 LQKENI come from the germline V gene. For the CDR3, the DNA is TGTGCCAGCTCACCACCGGCGCAGGGAACAACGCCTGAAGCTTTCTTT. It translates to CASSPPAQGTTPEAFF.

This clone was seen a single time. The V gene is TRBV4-1, the J gene TRBJ1-4, with 7 bases identical to TRBD1. Germline CDR1 reads MGHRA; CDR2 reads YSYEKL. V trimming: 3 bases; J trimming: 5 bases; junction bases outside the gene matches: 9. The CDR3 consists of 16 residues. In nucleotides, the CDR3 is TGCGCCAGCAGCCAGAACCCCGGACAGGCGAATGAAAAACTGTTTTTT. Translated: CASSQNPGQANEKLFF.

The chain employs TRBV19 and TRBJ2-3; the match to TRBD2 covers 9 bases. After removal of 7 bases from V and 0 bases from J, the junction contained 20 bases not matched to a gene. The CDR3 loop spans 20 amino acids. Germline V CDR1 and CDR2: LNHDA, SQIVND (reference sequence). The CDR3 loop is CASTVQGWLAGRPSTDTQYF. The CDR3 DNA sequence: TGTGCCAGTACTGTTCAAGGGTGGCTAGCGGGACGACCTAGCACAGATACGCAGTATTTT.

The chain employs TRBV28 and TRBJ2-1, with 8 bases fitting TRBD2. Germline V CDR1 and CDR2: MDHEN, SYDVKM. J lost 4 bases, V lost 6 bases, and 8 bases had no gene match. CDR3 length: 15 residues. The CDR3 bases are TGTGCCAGCAGCTCGCAACTAGCGGTATACAATGAGCAGTTCTTC. Amino acid sequence: CASSSQLAVYNEQFF.

The chain recombines TRBV10-3 with TRBJ2-7; 9 bases line up with TRBD1. The length of the CDR3 is 17 residues. Looked up from germline, CDR1 is ENHRY and CDR2 is SYGVKD. After removal of 0 bases from V and 4 bases from J, the junction contained 10 bases not matched to a gene. CDR3 sequence reads: CAISESKGRDRVYEQYF. In nucleotides, the CDR3 is TGTGCCATCAGTGAGTCAAAGGGTCGGGACAGGGTGTACGAGCAGTACTTC.

This chain connects TRBV10-3 to TRBJ2-7, with 8 bases lining up with TRBD2. This CDR3 is 15 amino acids long. V shed 2 bases, J shed 3 bases, and the junction held 6 bases outside the gene matches. CDR1 and CDR2 from the germline V gene are ENHRY and SYGVKD. The DNA for the CDR3 is TGTGCCATCAGTGAGAAACTAGCGGAGAACTACGAGCAGTACTTC. Amino acid sequence: CAISEKLAENYEQYF.

This clone has a single count. The rearrangement uses TRBV10-3 and TRBJ2-7; 7 bases are a match to TRBD1. The ends lost 5 bases at V and 2 bases at J; junction bases unmatched: 9. Germline V gene sequence: CDR1 ENHRY, CDR2 SYGVKD. The CDR3 has 15 amino acids. CDR3 amino acids: CAISQPGQNTYEQYF. Here the CDR3 DNA reads TGTGCCATCAGTCAGCCGGGACAGAATACCTACGAGCAGTACTTC.

This clone was detected a few times. This chain links TRBV10-1 with TRBJ2-3, with D uncertain. In germline, CDR1 is WNHNN, CDR2 SYGVQD (reference sequence). Trimming removed 6 bases at V and 8 bases at J, with 12 bases between. The CDR3 is 12 residues long. CDR3 residues: CASSAELGTQYF. CDR3 coding DNA: TGCGCCAGCAGCGCGGAGTTGGGTACGCAGTATTTT.

V and J are TRBV11-2 and TRBJ2-7; 10 positions match TRBD1. J lost 2 bases, V lost 2 bases, and 3 bases had no gene match. The germline CDR1 and CDR2 sequences are SGHAT and FQNNGV. This CDR3 is 15 amino acids long. CDR3 amino acids: CASSLMTGGPYEQYF. CDR3 nucleotide sequence: TGTGCCAGCAGCTTAATGACAGGGGGCCCCTACGAGCAGTACTTC. Full variable domain (remainder filled in from reference TRBV11-2 and TRBJ2-7): EAGVAQSPRYKIIEKRQSVAFWCNPISGHATLYWYQQILGQGPKLLIQFQNNGVVDDSQLPKDRFSAERLKGVDSTLKIQPAKLEDSAVYLCASSLMTGGPYEQYFGPGTRLTVT.

The rearrangement links TRBV10-3 to TRBJ1-2; D is possibly TRBD1 (6 bases). V was pared by 0 bases and J by 0 bases, with 14 bases between. CDR3 size: 17 residues. Germline V gene sequence: CDR1 ENHRY, CDR2 SYGVKD. The CDR3 DNA reads TGTGCCATCAGTGAGTCTCCGACAGGTCACCCTAACTATGGCTACACCTTC. This encodes CAISESPTGHPNYGYTF.

V usage is TRBV19 and J usage is TRBJ2-7, with a weak D call TRBD2 (7 bases). Germline assignment: CDR1 LNHDA and CDR2 SQIVND (reference sequence). V lost 5 bases to trimming and J lost 2 bases, with 22 bases between them. There are 17 residues in the CDR3. The DNA of the CDR3 is TGTGCCAGTAGTCCCACGAGGGGGGGGGCTGCGACCTACGAGCAGTACTTC. It specifies CASSPTRGGAATYEQYF.